The TCR beta chain described here comes from a study of T-cell reconstitution after alpha-beta-depleted transplantation in children. Construction of the TCRbeta library involved unique molecular identifiers. TCRdb called the PCR reads again in MiXCR, with one record for every CDR3 protein. Here the sample spans a few hundred thousand distinct CDR3 sequences, about 17% being singletons. The V end lost 3 bases, the J end lost 5 bases, and 8 bases lay between the germline ends. Per germline, CDR1 MNHEY and CDR2 SMNVEV (reference sequence). CDR3 length equals 13 residues. The rearrangement uses TRBV27 and TRBJ2-1; D is unclear. The sequences come from PBMCs from the stem cell graft donor, collected from the stem cell graft. The clonotype comes from a human donor who donated a stem cell graft to a child with acute lymphoblastic leukemia. The CDR3 DNA follows: TGTGCCAGCAGTTTGGTGAGCCACAATGAGCAGTTCTTC. Protein sequence: CASSLVSHNEQFF.